The 5 T cell receptor beta chains given below trace back to one sample, sequenced in a study of blood T cells in healthy people across ages. The use of a sample-barcoded 5' primer and a J-beta primer mix characterized a second PCR of roughly 7 to 12 cycles. TCRdb independently ran MiXCR on the 5' RACE reads; one entry per CDR3 protein. The sample lists hundreds of thousands of distinct CDR3 sequences, about 50% occurring once. The sample taken for sequencing was blood. These receptor sequences come from an elderly woman in good health.

This clonotype was detected a few times. The rearrangement links TRBV6-5 to TRBJ1-2; 8 bases fit TRBD1. Germline V gene sequence: CDR1 MNHEY, CDR2 SVGAGI. The CDR3 sequence is 15 residues long. V dropped 0 bases and J dropped 4; count of bases not matched to a gene: 4. The CDR3 here is CASSYSAGGGYGYTF. The CDR3 nucleotides read TGTGCCAGCAGTTACTCCGCAGGGGGCGGCTATGGCTACACCTTC.

The chain carries TRBV11-2 and TRBJ1-1; perhaps TRBD1 as D (5 bases). The V gene lost 3 bases and the J gene lost 5 bases, with 19 bases spanning the gap. Germline V gene sequence: CDR1 SGHAT, CDR2 FQNNGV. CDR3 length: 16 amino acids. CDR3 in amino acids: CASSLESGRSGTEAFF. For the CDR3, the DNA is TGTGCCAGCAGCTTGGAGTCGGGGCGGTCGGGGACTGAAGCTTTCTTT.

The chain carries TRBV29-1 and TRBJ2-5; 10 bases match TRBD2. This CDR3 is 17 amino acids long. The germline V gene encodes CDR1 SQVTM and CDR2 ANQGSEA. After removal of 2 bases from V and 4 bases from J, the junction contained 13 bases not matched to a gene. Written as DNA, the CDR3 is TGCAGCGTTGAATTGGTTTTAGCGGGAGGTGGTGGAGAGACCCAGTACTTC. Amino acids: CSVELVLAGGGGETQYF. The full variable domain, its missing parts supplied by reference TRBV29-1 and TRBJ2-5, is SAVISQKPSRDICQRGTSLTIQCQVDSQVTMMFWYRQQPGQSLTLIATANQGSEATYESGFVIDKFPISRPNLTFSTLTVSNMSPEDSSIYLCSVELVLAGGGGETQYFGPGTRLLVL.

V is TRBV20-1 and J is TRBJ1-4; D uncertain. V was clipped by 5 bases and J by 4 bases, with 17 bases between them. Per germline, CDR1 DFQATT and CDR2 SNEGSKA (reference sequence). This CDR3 is built from 15 residues. CDR3 residues: CSALGRRESNEKLFF. CDR3 DNA sequence: TGCAGTGCTCTGGGCCGACGGGAAAGTAATGAAAAACTGTTTTTT.

This chain joins TRBV7-3 and TRBJ2-5, with 16 nucleotides matching TRBD2. The J segment lost 4 bases and the V segment lost 4 bases, leaving 6 bases of the junction unmatched. Germline V gene data show CDR1 as SGHTA and CDR2 as FQGTGA. This CDR3 is 17 amino acids long. The CDR3 DNA follows: TGTGCCAGCAGCTCCCTGGGACTAGCGGGGGGGCGAGAGACCCAGTACTTC. Protein sequence: CASSSLGLAGGRETQYF.